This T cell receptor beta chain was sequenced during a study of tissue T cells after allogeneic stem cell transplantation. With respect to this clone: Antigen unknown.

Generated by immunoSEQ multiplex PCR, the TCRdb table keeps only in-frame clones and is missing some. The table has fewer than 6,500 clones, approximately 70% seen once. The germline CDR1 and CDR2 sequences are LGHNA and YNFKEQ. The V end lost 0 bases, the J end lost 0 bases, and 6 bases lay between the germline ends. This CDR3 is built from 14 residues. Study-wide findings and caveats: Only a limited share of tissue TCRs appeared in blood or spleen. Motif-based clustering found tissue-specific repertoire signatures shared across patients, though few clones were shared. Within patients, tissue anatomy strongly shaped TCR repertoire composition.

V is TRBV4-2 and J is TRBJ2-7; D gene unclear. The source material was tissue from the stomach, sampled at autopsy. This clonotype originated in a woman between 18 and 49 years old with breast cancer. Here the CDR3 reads CASSQEEISYEQYF. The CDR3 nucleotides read TGTGCCAGCAGCCAAGAAGAGATCTCCTACGAGCAGTACTTC.